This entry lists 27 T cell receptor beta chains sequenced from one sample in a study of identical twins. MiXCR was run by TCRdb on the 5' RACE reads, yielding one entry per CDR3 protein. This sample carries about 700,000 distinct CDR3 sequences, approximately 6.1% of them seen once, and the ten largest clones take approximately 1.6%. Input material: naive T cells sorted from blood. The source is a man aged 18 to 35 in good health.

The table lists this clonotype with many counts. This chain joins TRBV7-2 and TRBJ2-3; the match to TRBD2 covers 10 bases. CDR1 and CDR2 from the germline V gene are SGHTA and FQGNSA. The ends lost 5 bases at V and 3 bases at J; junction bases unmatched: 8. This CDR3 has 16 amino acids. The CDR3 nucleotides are TGTGCCAGCAGCCCTCGGCTAGCGGGAGCAACAGATACGCAGTATTTT. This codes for CASSPRLAGATDTQYF.

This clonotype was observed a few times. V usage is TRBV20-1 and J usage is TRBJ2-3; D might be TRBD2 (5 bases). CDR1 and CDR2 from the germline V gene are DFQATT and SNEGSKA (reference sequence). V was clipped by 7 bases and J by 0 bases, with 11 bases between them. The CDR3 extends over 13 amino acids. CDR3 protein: CSGWSGSTDTQYF. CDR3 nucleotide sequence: TGCAGTGGATGGTCGGGGAGCACAGATACGCAGTATTTT.

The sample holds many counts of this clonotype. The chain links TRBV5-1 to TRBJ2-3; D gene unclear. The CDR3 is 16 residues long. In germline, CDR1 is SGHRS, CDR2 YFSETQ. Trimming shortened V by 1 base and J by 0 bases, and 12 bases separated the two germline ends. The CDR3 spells CASSLMWPSSTDTQYF. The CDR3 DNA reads TGCGCCAGCAGCTTGATGTGGCCATCTAGCACAGATACGCAGTATTTT.

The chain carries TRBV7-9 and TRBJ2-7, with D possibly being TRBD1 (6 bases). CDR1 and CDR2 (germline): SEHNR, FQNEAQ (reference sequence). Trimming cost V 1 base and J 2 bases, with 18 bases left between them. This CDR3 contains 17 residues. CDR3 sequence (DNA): TGTGCCAGCAGCTTAGAGGCGCAGGGGATACGGACCTACGAGCAGTACTTC. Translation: CASSLEAQGIRTYEQYF.

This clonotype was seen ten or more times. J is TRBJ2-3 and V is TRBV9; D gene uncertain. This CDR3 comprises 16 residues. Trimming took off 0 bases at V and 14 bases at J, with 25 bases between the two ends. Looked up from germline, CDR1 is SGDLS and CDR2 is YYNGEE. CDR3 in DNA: TGTGCCAGCAGCGTAGGGGTCCAGCCCTTAAACGGGCAGTCGTATTTT. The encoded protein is CASSVGVQPLNGQSYF.

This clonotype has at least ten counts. CDR3 amino acids: CASSYSAGAGNEQFF. Written as DNA, the CDR3 is TGTGCCAGCAGTTACTCGGCGGGAGCAGGGAATGAGCAGTTCTTC. The V and J genes are TRBV6-5 and TRBJ2-1; 7 bases line up with TRBD2. The CDR3 is 15 residues long. The germline V gene has CDR1 MNHEY and CDR2 SVGAGI. V shed 0 bases and J 7 bases; nucleotides not matched to a gene: 6.

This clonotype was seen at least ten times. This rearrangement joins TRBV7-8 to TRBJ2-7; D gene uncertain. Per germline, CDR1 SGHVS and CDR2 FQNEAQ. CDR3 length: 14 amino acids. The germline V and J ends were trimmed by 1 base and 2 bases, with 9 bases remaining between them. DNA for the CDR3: TGTGCCAGCAGCTTAGGGTGGGCCACCTACGAGCAGTACTTC. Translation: CASSLGWATYEQYF.

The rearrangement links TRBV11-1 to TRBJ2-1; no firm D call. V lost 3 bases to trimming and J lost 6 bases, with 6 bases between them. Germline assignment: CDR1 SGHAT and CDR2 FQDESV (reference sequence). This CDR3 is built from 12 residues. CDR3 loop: CASSFITNEQFF. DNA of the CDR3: TGTGCCAGCAGCTTTATTACCAATGAGCAGTTCTTC. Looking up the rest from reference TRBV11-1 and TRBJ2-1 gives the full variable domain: EAEVAQSPRYKITEKSQAVAFWCDPISGHATLYWYRQILGQGPELLVQFQDESVVDDSQLPKDRFSAERLKGVDSTLKIQPAELGDSAMYLCASSFITNEQFFGPGTRLTVL.

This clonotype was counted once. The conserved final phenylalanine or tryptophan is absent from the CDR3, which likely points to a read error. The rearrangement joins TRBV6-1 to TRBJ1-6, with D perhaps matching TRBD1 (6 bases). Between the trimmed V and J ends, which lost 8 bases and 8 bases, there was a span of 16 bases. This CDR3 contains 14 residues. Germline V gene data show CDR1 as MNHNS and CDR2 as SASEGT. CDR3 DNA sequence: TGTGCCAGCGCCAAAGGGGGGGTAGATTCACCCCTCCACGTT. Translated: CASAKGGVDSPLHV.

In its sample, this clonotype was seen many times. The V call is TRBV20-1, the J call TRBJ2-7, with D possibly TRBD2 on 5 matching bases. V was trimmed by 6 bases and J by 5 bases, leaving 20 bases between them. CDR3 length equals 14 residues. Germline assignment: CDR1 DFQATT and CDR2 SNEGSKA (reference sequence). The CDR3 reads CSANPPGIVHEQYF. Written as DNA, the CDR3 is TGCAGTGCCAATCCTCCGGGGATTGTCCACGAGCAGTACTTC.

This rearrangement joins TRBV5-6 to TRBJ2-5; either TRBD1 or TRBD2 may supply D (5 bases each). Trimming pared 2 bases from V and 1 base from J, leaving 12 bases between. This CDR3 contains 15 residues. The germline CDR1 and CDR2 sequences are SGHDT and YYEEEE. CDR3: CASSLAVGTQETQYF. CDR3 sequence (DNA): TGTGCCAGCAGCTTAGCGGTGGGGACCCAAGAGACCCAGTACTTC. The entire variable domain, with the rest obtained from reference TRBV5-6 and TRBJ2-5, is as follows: DAGVTQSPTHLIKTRGQQVTLRCSPKSGHDTVSWYQQALGQGPQFIFQYYEEEERQRGNFPDRFSGHQFPNYSSELNVNALLLGDSALYLCASSLAVGTQETQYFGPGTRLLVL.

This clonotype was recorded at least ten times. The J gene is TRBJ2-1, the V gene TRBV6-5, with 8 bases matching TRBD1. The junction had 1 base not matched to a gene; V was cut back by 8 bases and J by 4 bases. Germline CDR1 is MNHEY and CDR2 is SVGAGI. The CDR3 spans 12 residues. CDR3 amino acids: CASGDRYNEQFF. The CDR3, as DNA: TGTGCCAGCGGGGACAGGTACAATGAGCAGTTCTTC.

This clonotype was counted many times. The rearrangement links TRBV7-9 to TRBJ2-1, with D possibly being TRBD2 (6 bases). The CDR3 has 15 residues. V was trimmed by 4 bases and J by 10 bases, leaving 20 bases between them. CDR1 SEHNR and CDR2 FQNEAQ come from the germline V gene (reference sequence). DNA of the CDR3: TGTGCCAGCAGCTATCCTCCGGGACTGAGCCCCGAGCAGTTCTTC. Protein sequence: CASSYPPGLSPEQFF. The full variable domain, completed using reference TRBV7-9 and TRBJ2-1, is DTGVSQNPRHKITKRGQNVTFRCDPISEHNRLYWYRQTLGQGPEFLTYFQNEAQLEKSRLLSDRFSAERPKGSFSTLEIQRTEQGDSAMYLCASSYPPGLSPEQFFGPGTRLTVL.

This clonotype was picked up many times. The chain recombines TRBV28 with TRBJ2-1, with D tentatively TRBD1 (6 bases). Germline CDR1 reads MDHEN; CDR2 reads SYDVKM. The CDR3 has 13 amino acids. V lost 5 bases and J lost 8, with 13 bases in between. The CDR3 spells CASSLNRVHEQFF. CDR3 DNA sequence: TGTGCCAGCAGTCTGAACAGGGTGCATGAGCAGTTCTTC.

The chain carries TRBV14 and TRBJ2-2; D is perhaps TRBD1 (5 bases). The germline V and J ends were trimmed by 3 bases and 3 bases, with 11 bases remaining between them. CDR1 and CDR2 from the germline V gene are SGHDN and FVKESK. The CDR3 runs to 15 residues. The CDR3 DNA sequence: TGTGCCAGCAGCCATGACAGAGATTACACCGGGGAGCTGTTTTTT. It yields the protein CASSHDRDYTGELFF.

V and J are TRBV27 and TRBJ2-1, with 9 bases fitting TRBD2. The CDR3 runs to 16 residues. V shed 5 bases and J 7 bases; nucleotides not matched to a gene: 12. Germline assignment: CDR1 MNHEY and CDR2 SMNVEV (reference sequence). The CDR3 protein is CASSDDWAGGENEQFF. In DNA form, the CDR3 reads TGTGCCAGCAGTGACGATTGGGCGGGAGGGGAAAATGAGCAGTTCTTC.

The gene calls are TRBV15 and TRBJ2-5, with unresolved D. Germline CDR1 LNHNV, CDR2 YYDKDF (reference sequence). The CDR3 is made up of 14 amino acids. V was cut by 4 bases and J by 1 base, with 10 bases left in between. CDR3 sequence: CATSTMDGQETQYF. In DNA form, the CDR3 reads TGTGCCACCAGCACCATGGACGGCCAAGAGACCCAGTACTTC.

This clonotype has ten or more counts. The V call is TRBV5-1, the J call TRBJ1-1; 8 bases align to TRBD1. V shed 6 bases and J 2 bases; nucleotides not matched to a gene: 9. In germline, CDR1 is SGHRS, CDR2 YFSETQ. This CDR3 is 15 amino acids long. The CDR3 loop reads CASKPGTGLNTEAFF. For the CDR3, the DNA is TGCGCCAGCAAACCCGGGACAGGCCTTAACACTGAAGCTTTCTTT.

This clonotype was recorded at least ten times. The CDR3 DNA is TGTGCCAGCAGACTACTAGCGGGAGGGCCTCACAATGAGCAGTTCTTC. This encodes CASRLLAGGPHNEQFF. The chain is built from TRBV7-6 and TRBJ2-1; 13 bases map to TRBD2. The ends lost 6 bases at V and 5 bases at J; junction bases unmatched: 7. Germline-derived CDR1 and CDR2 are SGHVS and FNYEAQ. The CDR3 loop spans 16 amino acids.

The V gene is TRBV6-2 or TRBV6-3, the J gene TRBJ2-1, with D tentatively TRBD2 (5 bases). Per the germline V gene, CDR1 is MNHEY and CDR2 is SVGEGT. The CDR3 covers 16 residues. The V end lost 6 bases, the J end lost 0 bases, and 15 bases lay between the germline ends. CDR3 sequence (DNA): TGTGCCAGCAGAGAATACGGGAAGAGCTCCTACAATGAGCAGTTCTTC. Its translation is CASREYGKSSYNEQFF.

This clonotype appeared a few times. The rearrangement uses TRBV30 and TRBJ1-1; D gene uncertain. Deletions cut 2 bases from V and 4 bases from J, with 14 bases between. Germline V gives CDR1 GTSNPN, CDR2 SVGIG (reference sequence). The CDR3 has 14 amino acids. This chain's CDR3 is CAWSREGWGTEAFF. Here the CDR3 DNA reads TGTGCCTGGAGTAGAGAAGGGTGGGGCACTGAAGCTTTCTTT. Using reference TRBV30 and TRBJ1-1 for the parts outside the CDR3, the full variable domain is SQTIHQWPATLVQPVGSPLSLECTVEGTSNPNLYWYRQAAGRGLQLLFYSVGIGQISSEVPQNLSASRPQDRQFILSSKKLLLSDSGFYLCAWSREGWGTEAFFGQGTRLTVV.

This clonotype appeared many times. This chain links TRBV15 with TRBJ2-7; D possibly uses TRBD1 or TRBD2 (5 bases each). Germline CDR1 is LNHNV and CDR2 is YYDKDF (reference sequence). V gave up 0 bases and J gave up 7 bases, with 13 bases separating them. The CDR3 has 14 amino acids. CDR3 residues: CATSRERGSEEQYF. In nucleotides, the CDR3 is TGTGCCACCAGCAGAGAGAGGGGTTCGGAAGAGCAGTACTTC.

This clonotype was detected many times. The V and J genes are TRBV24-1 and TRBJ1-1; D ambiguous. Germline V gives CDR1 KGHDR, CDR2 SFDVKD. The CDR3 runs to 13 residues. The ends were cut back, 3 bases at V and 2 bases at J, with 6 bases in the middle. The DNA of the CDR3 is TGTGCCACCAGTGATCACCTTAACACTGAAGCTTTCTTT. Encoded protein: CATSDHLNTEAFF.

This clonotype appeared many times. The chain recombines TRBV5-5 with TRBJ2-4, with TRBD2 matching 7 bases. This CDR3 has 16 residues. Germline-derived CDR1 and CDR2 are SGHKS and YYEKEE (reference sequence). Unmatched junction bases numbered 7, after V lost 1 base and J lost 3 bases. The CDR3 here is CASSLWEGQSKNIQYF. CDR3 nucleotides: TGTGCCAGCAGCTTGTGGGAGGGCCAGAGCAAAAACATTCAGTACTTC.

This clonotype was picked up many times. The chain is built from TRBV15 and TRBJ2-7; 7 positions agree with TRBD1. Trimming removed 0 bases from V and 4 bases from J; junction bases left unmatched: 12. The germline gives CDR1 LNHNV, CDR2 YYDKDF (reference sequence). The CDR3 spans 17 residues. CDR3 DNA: TGTGCCACCAGCAGAGATGCGGTAGGGCAGGGGGTTTACGAGCAGTACTTC. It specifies CATSRDAVGQGVYEQYF.

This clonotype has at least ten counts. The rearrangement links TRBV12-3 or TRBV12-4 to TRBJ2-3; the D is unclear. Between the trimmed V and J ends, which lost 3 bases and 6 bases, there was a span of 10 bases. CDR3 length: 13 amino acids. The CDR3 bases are TGTGCCAGCAGTTTCCCGCCCGACGATACGCAGTATTTT. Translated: CASSFPPDDTQYF.

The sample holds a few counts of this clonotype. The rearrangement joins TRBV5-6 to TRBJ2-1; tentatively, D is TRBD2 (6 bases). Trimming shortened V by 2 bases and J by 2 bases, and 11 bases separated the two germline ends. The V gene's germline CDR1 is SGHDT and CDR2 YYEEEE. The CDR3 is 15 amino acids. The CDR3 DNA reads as TGTGCCAGCAGCTTCTTCGGCGGGGCCTACAATGAGCAGTTCTTC. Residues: CASSFFGGAYNEQFF.